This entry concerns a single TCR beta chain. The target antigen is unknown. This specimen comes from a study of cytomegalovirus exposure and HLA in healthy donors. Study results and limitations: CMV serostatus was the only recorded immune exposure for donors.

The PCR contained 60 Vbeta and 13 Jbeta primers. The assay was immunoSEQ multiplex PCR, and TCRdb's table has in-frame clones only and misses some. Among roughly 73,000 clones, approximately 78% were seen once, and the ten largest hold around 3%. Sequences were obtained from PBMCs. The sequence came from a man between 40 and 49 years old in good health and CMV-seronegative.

CDR3 protein: CASRDSYGYTF. CDR3 bases: TGTGCCAGCAGAGACAGCTATGGCTACACCTTC. The rearrangement joins TRBV28 to TRBJ1-2, with D perhaps TRBD1 (5 bases). The CDR3 covers 11 residues. V was trimmed by 6 bases and J by 4 bases, leaving 6 bases between them. Germline V gene sequence: CDR1 MDHEN, CDR2 SYDVKM.